The clone carrying this TCR beta chain was detected many times. The target antigen is unknown. Amplification targeted TCR beta CDR3 regions from RNA transcripts. Using the HTBI primer set, a first-round RT-PCR was run on the TCR CDR3. TCRdb ran MiXCR on the multiplex PCR reads and lists one entry per CDR3 protein. This table has 200,000 or so distinct CDR3 sequences, around 16% appearing once. Germline CDR1 DFQATT, CDR2 SNEGSKA (reference sequence). Deletions cut 1 base from V and 8 bases from J, with 11 bases between. CDR3 length: 12 residues. These data come from a study of T cells in Graves' hyperthyroidism and ophthalmopathy. Findings and limits, study-wide: A model using 13 V-J features told ophthalmopathy apart from stable hyperthyroidism. The model anticipated ophthalmopathy a median about 6.5 months pre-onset. In blood, most of the thyroid clonotypes expanded above 0.001 were also present.

The chain uses TRBV20-1 and TRBJ1-2; D not resolved. This TCR came from a woman between 50 and 59 years old with Graves' hyperthyroidism. The sample was blood. CDR3 residues: CSARAGMIGYTF. The CDR3 DNA follows: TGCAGTGCTAGAGCGGGGATGATCGGCTACACCTTC.